A selection of T cell receptor beta chains follows, all from one sample in a study of CD8+ T cells in alopecia areata. The protocol was immunoSEQ multiplex PCR, while the TCRdb copy is restricted to in-frame clones and leaves out a portion. The table has more than 200,000 clones, around two fifths seen once. The sequenced sample was CD4+ T cells sorted from blood, obtained at approximately week 39, from a patient treated with tofacitinib. The receptors originated from a human donor with alopecia areata. Each CDR3 is given with its conserved first and last residue. Each record gives: J gene, V gene, D gene, clone size, CDR3 DNA, CDR3 protein. A D gene is named only where the DNA matches it firmly. Size values are once, few and many counts, or a class for expanded clones, and some rows have none.

TRBJ1-4,TRBV2,.,few,TGTGCCAGCATTCGGGCCCTTAATGAAAAACTGTTTTTT,CASIRALNEKLFF
TRBJ2-2,TRBV9,.,.,TGTGCCAGCAGCGTACAGGGTTGGGCCGGGGAGCTGTTTTTT,CASSVQGWAGELFF
TRBJ2-1,TRBV20-1,.,.,TGCAGTGCTAGCTTGGGTGAGCAGTTCTTC,CSASLGEQFF
TRBJ2-5,TRBV5-1,.,.,TGCGCCAGCAGCTTCATCGGGAGTTACGAGACCCAGTACTTC,CASSFIGSYETQYF
TRBJ2-2,TRBV30,.,few,TGTGCCTGGAGTGTACTCGTGGGCACCGGGGAGCTGTTTTTT,CAWSVLVGTGELFF
TRBJ1-1,TRBV30,.,few,TGTGCCTGGAGTCAAGGCCACCCGAGGGGGTTT,CAWSQGHPRGF
TRBJ2-7,TRBV29-1,TRBD2,few,TGCAGCGTTGACCCGGGAGGGGGCTACGAGCAGTACTTC,CSVDPGGGYEQYF
TRBJ2-5,TRBV30,TRBD2,few,TGTGCCTCCCTCCGGGAGGGTGAGACCCAGTACTTC,CASLREGETQYF
TRBJ2-1,TRBV6-5,.,.,TGTGCCAGCGGTATCCGGGACATGTATCCTGAGCAGTTCTTC,CASGIRDMYPEQFF
TRBJ2-4,TRBV7-2,.,.,TGTGCCAGCAGCTCCAAAGCCAAAAACATTCAGTACTTC,CASSSKAKNIQYF
TRBJ2-6,TRBV7-9,.,few,TGTGCCAGCTCGGCCCTTCACTACTCTGGGGCCAACGTCCTGACTTTC,CASSALHYSGANVLTF